The 14 T cell receptor beta chains in this list originate from one sample, sequenced in a study of blood T cell repertoires in COVID-19 (dated by TCRdb to 2019 to 2021). Libraries came from the immunoSEQ multiplex PCR assay. Entries here come from immuneACCESS through TCRdb and include only in-frame sequences with V and J called. Some clones fail to appear in such tables; in the studies checked, an unresolved V gene covers under half of the shortfall, and the cause of the remainder is unknown. This sample comprises about 94,000 clones, 87% of them detected only once. 4.5% to 6% of the sample is in the top ten clones. The sequenced sample consisted of peripheral blood. Receptors were obtained from an elderly woman with acute or convalescent COVID-19.

This sequence joins TRBV19 and TRBJ2-7, with 12 bases aligning to TRBD2. J was trimmed by 2 bases and V by 6 bases; bases with no gene match: 5. The CDR3 runs 15 residues. Germline V gene data show CDR1 as LNHDA and CDR2 as SQIVND (reference sequence). Here the CDR3 reads CASRRGTSGPYEQYF. CDR3 coding DNA: TGTGCCAGTAGGCGAGGGACTAGCGGGCCCTACGAGCAGTACTTC. The entire variable domain, with the rest obtained from reference TRBV19 and TRBJ2-7, is as follows: DGGITQSPKYLFRKEGQNVTLSCEQNLNHDAMYWYRQDPGQGLRLIYYSQIVNDFQKGDIAEGYSVSREKKESFPLTVTSAQKNPTAFYLCASRRGTSGPYEQYFGPGTRLTVT.

The chain links TRBV6-5 to TRBJ2-3; 12 positions agree with TRBD2. Unmatched junction bases numbered 8, after V lost 4 bases and J lost 6 bases. The CDR3 length is 16 residues. Looked up from germline, CDR1 is MNHEY and CDR2 is SVGAGI. CDR3 in DNA: TGTGCCAGCAGTTTGCGACTAGCGGGAGATTCGGATACGCAGTATTTT. The encoded protein is CASSLRLAGDSDTQYF.

This chain uses TRBV3-1 (or the pseudogene TRBV3-2) with TRBJ2-7; TRBD1 is a possible D gene (5 bases). The CDR3 loop spans 14 amino acids. V shed 4 bases and J shed 1 base, with 11 bases lying between them. Germline V gives CDR1 LGHDT, CDR2 YNNKEL (reference sequence). CDR3 in amino acids: CASSRQGISYEQYF. CDR3 DNA: TGTGCCAGCAGCCGTCAGGGAATATCCTACGAGCAGTACTTC.

The chain is built from TRBV5-4 and TRBJ1-3, with 10 bases lining up with TRBD1. Trimming removed 6 bases from V and 6 bases from J; junction bases left unmatched: 9. CDR3 length: 15 residues. The germline V gene has CDR1 SGHNT and CDR2 YYREEE (reference sequence). The CDR3 DNA follows: TGTGCCAGCACTTTGGGACAGGGGCCAGAAAACACCATATATTTT. Its protein product is CASTLGQGPENTIYF.

This clone was picked up a small number of times. This chain joins TRBV7-2 and TRBJ1-6; TRBD1 agrees at 7 bases. The V segment lost 5 bases and the J segment 10 bases; nucleotides outside the gene matches: 11. The CDR3 is 15 amino acids. The V gene's germline CDR1 is SGHTA and CDR2 FQGNSA. The CDR3 reads CASSVTPTGASPLHF. The DNA for the CDR3 is TGTGCCAGCAGCGTCACCCCAACAGGGGCGTCACCCCTCCACTTT.

This sequence joins TRBV7-3 and TRBJ2-1, with TRBD2 matching 13 bases. This CDR3 has 14 residues. J lost 8 bases, V lost 5 bases, and 3 bases had no gene match. CDR1 and CDR2 (germline): SGHTA, FQGTGA. For the CDR3, the DNA is TGTGCCAGCAGCACTAGCGGGGGGGTCGATGAGCAGTTCTTC. Translating gives CASSTSGGVDEQFF.

This clone was counted between two and nine times. This rearrangement joins TRBV2 to TRBJ1-3; 8 bases map to TRBD1. Germline assignment: CDR1 SNHLY and CDR2 FYNNEI. This CDR3 is 14 amino acids long. Trimming cost V 9 bases and J 7 bases; bases outside gene matches: 11. Here the CDR3 DNA reads TGTGCCAGTATTTCGACAGGGGACGGGAACACCATATATTTT. It encodes CASISTGDGNTIYF.

The genes are TRBV10-3 and TRBJ1-5; 7 bases line up with TRBD1. Germline lookup yields CDR1 ENHRY and CDR2 SYGVKD. J gave up 1 base and V 5 bases, and 5 bases lay outside the gene matches. This CDR3 comprises 15 residues. As DNA, the CDR3 is TGTGCCATCAGTCCTGAGGGACAGAGCAATCAGCCCCAGCATTTT. Translated: CAISPEGQSNQPQHF.

V gene TRBV2 combines with J gene TRBJ2-5, with 9 bases aligning to TRBD1. The CDR3 length is 15 residues. V dropped 6 bases and J dropped 0; count of bases not matched to a gene: 5. The germline V gene encodes CDR1 SNHLY and CDR2 FYNNEI. CDR3 residues: CASRPGTGNQETQYF. The CDR3 DNA follows: TGTGCCAGCAGGCCCGGGACAGGGAACCAAGAGACCCAGTACTTC.

This chain uses TRBV14 with TRBJ2-5, with 8 nucleotides matching TRBD1. In germline, CDR1 is SGHDN, CDR2 FVKESK. This CDR3 spans 17 amino acids. Trimming removed 1 base from V and 1 base from J; junction bases left unmatched: 8. CDR3 coding DNA: TGTGCCAGCAGCCAAGTACAGGGGGGACGGTTCCAAGAGACCCAGTACTTC. Translated, it gives CASSQVQGGRFQETQYF.

This clone was detected once. The V call is TRBV5-4, the J call TRBJ1-2; 9 nucleotides match TRBD1. J gave up 7 bases and V 5 bases, and 21 bases lay outside the gene matches. Germline CDR1 reads SGHNT; CDR2 reads YYREEE (reference sequence). There are 18 residues in the CDR3. CDR3 in amino acids: CASRPQGAEGSPVAGYTF. As DNA, the CDR3 is TGTGCCAGCAGACCACAGGGGGCGGAGGGCTCTCCGGTAGCTGGCTACACCTTC.

This chain connects TRBV6-1 to TRBJ1-3; 8 bases map to TRBD1. Unmatched junction bases numbered 5, after V lost 4 bases and J lost 0 bases. Germline V gene data show CDR1 as MNHNS and CDR2 as SASEGT. This CDR3 region has 16 residues. CDR3 amino acids: CASSVSGGISGNTIYF. In DNA, the CDR3 is TGTGCCAGCAGTGTGTCAGGGGGCATCTCTGGAAACACCATATATTTT.

The chain has TRBV6-2 or TRBV6-3 and TRBJ2-1; a possible D gene is TRBD2 (6 bases). CDR1 MNHEY and CDR2 SVGEGT come from the germline V gene. V dropped 1 base and J dropped 0 bases, with 16 bases sitting between them. The CDR3 contains 18 residues. The CDR3 DNA sequence: TGTGCCAGCAGTTACTTCCATGGAGCGGGTCTCTCCTACAATGAGCAGTTCTTC. This translates into CASSYFHGAGLSYNEQFF.

Here the CDR3 DNA reads TGTGCCAGTAGTATAGAGACAGGGGGAGGAGAGACCCAGTACTTC. This codes for CASSIETGGGETQYF. This chain uses TRBV19 with TRBJ2-5; 9 bases are shared with TRBD1. The V gene end was trimmed by 0 bases and the J gene end by 4 bases; junction bases not matched to a gene: 3. CDR3 length equals 15 residues. Germline CDR1 LNHDA, CDR2 SQIVND (reference sequence).